Below are 26 T cell receptor beta chains sequenced from a single sample in a study of identical twins. TCRdb ran MiXCR on the 5' RACE reads and lists one entry per CDR3 protein. The sample carries 350,000 to 500,000 distinct CDR3 sequences, around a sixth recorded once. The sequencing sample was made of naive T cells sorted from blood. The source of these receptors is a middle-aged man in good health.

The chain carries TRBV5-1 and TRBJ2-2; D unclear. Germline loops: CDR1 SGHRS, CDR2 YFSETQ. The length of the CDR3 is 14 residues. Trimming stripped 3 bases from V and 4 bases from J, with 10 bases between. CDR3 residues: CASSWVSATGELFF. The CDR3 nucleotides are TGCGCCAGCAGCTGGGTCTCGGCCACCGGGGAGCTGTTTTTT.

In its sample, this clonotype was seen many times. This chain links TRBV15 with TRBJ2-3; TRBD2 matches 7 bases. CDR1 is LNHNV, CDR2 YYDKDF, per germline (reference sequence). The V segment lost 0 bases and the J segment 0 bases; nucleotides outside the gene matches: 6. The CDR3 is 17 residues long. DNA of the CDR3: TGTGCCACCAGCAGAGATTTACTAGCGACTAGCACAGATACGCAGTATTTT. This gives the protein CATSRDLLATSTDTQYF.

This chain links TRBV11-2 with TRBJ2-3; D may match TRBD1 or TRBD2 (5 bases each). CDR1 and CDR2 from the germline V gene are SGHAT and FQNNGV. The CDR3 covers 14 residues. The V end lost 2 bases, the J end lost 6 bases, and 12 bases lay between the germline ends. The CDR3 is CASSLSRGRDTQYF. The CDR3 DNA sequence: TGTGCCAGCAGCTTAAGTAGGGGACGGGATACGCAGTATTTT.

This clonotype has a count of ten or more. CDR3 nucleotides: TGCAGCGTTGAAGATCCTTGGGGCCAAGAGACCCAGTACTTC. Protein sequence: CSVEDPWGQETQYF. The chain couples TRBV29-1 to TRBJ2-5, with D hard to call. CDR3 length equals 14 residues. In germline, CDR1 is SQVTM, CDR2 ANQGSEA. The germline V and J ends were trimmed by 0 bases and 1 base, with 9 bases remaining between them.

This clonotype was seen ten or more times. This chain links TRBV6-1 with TRBJ2-2; possibly TRBD1 for D (6 bases). Germline-derived CDR1 and CDR2 are MNHNS and SASEGT. This CDR3 contains 16 residues. The V and J ends lost 4 bases and 4 bases respectively, with 16 bases between them. The CDR3 coding sequence is TGTGCCAGCAGTGGGTCCGACAGGATAGGCACCGGGGAGCTGTTTTTT. Translation gives CASSGSDRIGTGELFF.

In this sample, this clonotype turned up many times. The chain employs TRBV20-1 and TRBJ2-7; D ambiguous. Germline values: CDR1 DFQATT, CDR2 SNEGSKA (reference sequence). The CDR3 is 15 residues long. With 0 bases removed from V and 1 base from J, the gap between germline ends came to 13 bases. The CDR3 region is CSARDRQWLSYEQYF. The CDR3 DNA reads TGCAGTGCTAGAGATCGGCAGTGGCTATCCTACGAGCAGTACTTC.

About this clonotype itself: Compared with germline, one end of the junction differs, possibly owing to a read error. J is TRBJ2-7 and V is TRBV29-1, with 8 nucleotides matching TRBD1. The germline gives CDR1 SQVTM, CDR2 ANQGSEA. The CDR3 runs to 14 residues. The DNA for the CDR3 is TGCGGCGTCGAAGGGACAGGCCGAACCTACGAGCAGTACTTC. Amino acid sequence: CGVEGTGRTYEQYF.

CDR3 loop: CASSRTSGSVDTQYF. CDR3 nucleotides: TGTGCCAGCAGTCGGACTAGCGGGAGTGTAGATACGCAGTATTTT. The chain uses TRBV6-2 or TRBV6-3 and TRBJ2-3, with 13 bases fitting TRBD2. V was pared by 5 bases and J by 5 bases, with 4 bases of the junction left unmatched. CDR3 length: 15 amino acids. Germline CDR1 reads MNHEY; CDR2 reads SVGEGT.

This clonotype came up once. This sequence joins TRBV7-9 and TRBJ2-1; 10 bases align to TRBD2. The junction had 11 bases not matched to a gene; V was cut back by 0 bases and J by 9 bases. The length of the CDR3 is 17 residues. Per germline, CDR1 SEHNR and CDR2 FQNEAQ (reference sequence). The CDR3 DNA reads TGTGCCAGCAGCTTAGCGCACGGACTAGCGGTTGGGGGTGAGCAGTTCTTC. Its translation is CASSLAHGLAVGGEQFF.

This clonotype was seen a handful of times. Relative to the germline gene, one junction end is altered; a read error may explain this. V and J are TRBV6-4 and TRBJ2-1; D call uncertain. The CDR3 loop spans 14 amino acids. Germline CDR1 and CDR2: MRHNA and SNTAGT. The CDR3 nucleotides read TGTGCCAGCAGTGAAGTGAACTCCAACAATGAGCAGTTCTTC. Its translation: CASSEVNSNNEQFF.

The rearrangement uses TRBV27 and TRBJ2-1; D unresolved. Germline-derived CDR1 and CDR2 are MNHEY and SMNVEV (reference sequence). The CDR3 covers 13 residues. Trimming took off 2 bases at V and 7 bases at J, with 9 bases between the two ends. The CDR3 here is CASSLTPWNEQFF. CDR3 sequence (DNA): TGTGCCAGCAGTTTAACTCCTTGGAATGAGCAGTTCTTC.

The rearrangement links TRBV20-1 to TRBJ2-7; TRBD1 is a possible D gene (6 bases). V shed 4 bases and J shed 2 bases, with 18 bases lying between them. CDR1 and CDR2 from the germline V gene are DFQATT and SNEGSKA (reference sequence). The CDR3 is 15 residues long. CDR3 residues: CSAKGQNREPYEQYF. In DNA form, the CDR3 reads TGCAGTGCTAAAGGCCAGAACAGGGAGCCCTACGAGCAGTACTTC.

In this sample, this clonotype turned up a few times. V and J are TRBV6-1 and TRBJ2-7; 10 bases line up with TRBD2. V shed 7 bases, J shed 0 bases, and the junction held 18 bases outside the gene matches. The germline gives CDR1 MNHNS, CDR2 SASEGT. CDR3 size: 19 residues. The CDR3: CASIIDGTSVRPSSYEQYF. CDR3 coding DNA: TGTGCCAGCATCATTGACGGGACTAGCGTTAGACCGAGCTCCTACGAGCAGTACTTC.

The rearrangement joins TRBV6-5 to TRBJ2-7, with D hard to call. There are 12 residues in the CDR3. CDR1 is MNHEY and CDR2 is SVGAGI in the germline V gene. Trimming left V 4 bases short and J 3 bases short, with 7 bases between. CDR3 nucleotide sequence: TGTGCCAGCAGTTCTCCCCTCTACGAGCAGTACTTC. Its translation: CASSSPLYEQYF.

This clonotype was seen at least ten times. V usage is TRBV12-3 or TRBV12-4 and J usage is TRBJ1-6, with 7 bases fitting TRBD1. V was clipped by 6 bases and J by 7 bases; unmatched bases: 6. The CDR3 spans 14 residues. For the CDR3, the DNA is TGTGCCAGCAGAATGGGGACAGCGAATTCACCCCTCCACTTT. This translates into CASRMGTANSPLHF.

The J gene is TRBJ1-1, the V gene TRBV6-2 or TRBV6-3; D gene uncertain. In germline, CDR1 is MNHEY, CDR2 SVGEGT. The CDR3 runs to 14 residues. V gave up 4 bases and J gave up 11 bases, with 20 bases separating them. CDR3 DNA sequence: TGTGCCAGCAGTTCGAATCCGGAGGGAAGGGAGGCTTTCTTT. Translated: CASSSNPEGREAFF.

This clonotype has at least ten counts. V gene TRBV29-1 combines with J gene TRBJ2-7, with D tentatively TRBD1 or TRBD2 (5 bases each). This CDR3 contains 14 residues. The V gene lost 6 bases and the J gene lost 0 bases, with 15 bases spanning the gap. The germline V gene has CDR1 SQVTM and CDR2 ANQGSEA. CDR3 residues: CSVSPGRGSYEQYF. The CDR3, as DNA: TGCAGCGTAAGCCCAGGGAGAGGCTCCTACGAGCAGTACTTC.

This clonotype turned up a few times. The chain has TRBV5-1 and TRBJ2-5, with 10 nucleotides matching TRBD1. The CDR3 has 15 residues. V dropped 8 bases and J dropped 3; count of bases not matched to a gene: 10. Germline-derived CDR1 and CDR2 are SGHRS and YFSETQ. The CDR3 DNA reads as TGCGCCAGTAGGACGTTAGGACAGGGGGAAGAGACCCAGTACTTC. It is translated as CASRTLGQGEETQYF.

This clonotype was counted many times. This chain joins TRBV5-1 and TRBJ2-7; D gene ambiguous. Germline CDR1 is SGHRS and CDR2 is YFSETQ. V was pared by 0 bases and J by 6 bases, with 13 bases between. CDR3 length: 14 amino acids. The CDR3 loop reads CASSLAPGLGEQYF. Here the CDR3 DNA reads TGCGCCAGCAGCTTGGCCCCCGGGCTGGGCGAGCAGTACTTC.

This clonotype was recorded at least ten times. The V gene is TRBV3-1, the J gene TRBJ2-4; the D call may be TRBD1 or TRBD2 (6 bases each). Germline CDR1 LGHDT, CDR2 YNNKEL (reference sequence). The CDR3 spans 15 residues. The V end was cut by 1 base, the J end by 7 bases, with 14 bases between. This CDR3 reads CASSQVNRAGNIQYF. In DNA, the CDR3 is TGTGCCAGCAGCCAAGTTAACAGGGCGGGGAACATTCAGTACTTC. The full variable domain, rest sourced from reference TRBV3-1 and TRBJ2-4, is DTAVSQTPKYLVTQMGNDKSIKCEQNLGHDTMYWYKQDSKKFLKIMFSYNNKELIINETVPNRFSPKSPDKAHLNLHINSLELGDSAVYFCASSQVNRAGNIQYFGAGTRLSVL.

CDR3 residues: CSASGHMNTEAFF. CDR3 coding DNA: TGCAGTGCTAGTGGTCATATGAACACTGAAGCTTTCTTT. The chain combines TRBV20-1 with TRBJ1-1; D gene uncertain. Germline V CDR1 and CDR2: DFQATT, SNEGSKA (reference sequence). Deletions cut 3 bases from V and 0 bases from J, with 8 bases between. The CDR3 spans 13 residues.

In its sample, this clonotype was seen a few times. The V and J genes are TRBV7-6 and TRBJ2-1; 11 nucleotides match TRBD2. The CDR3 spans 17 residues. V lost 2 bases and J lost 5; bases outside the gene matches: 8. Per the germline V gene, CDR1 is SGHVS and CDR2 is FNYEAQ. CDR3 DNA: TGTGCCAGCAGCTTACGGTCTAGCGGGGGGCCCCACAATGAGCAGTTCTTC. It yields the protein CASSLRSSGGPHNEQFF.

In this sample, this clonotype turned up a few times. J is TRBJ2-3 and V is TRBV12-3 or TRBV12-4; D remains ambiguous. V lost 7 bases, J lost 0 bases, and 14 bases lay in between. The CDR3 spans 15 residues. The CDR3 region is CASTGLRASTDTQYF. The CDR3 DNA follows: TGTGCCAGCACCGGGCTGCGCGCAAGCACAGATACGCAGTATTTT.

This clonotype was counted only a few times. The chain has TRBV27 and TRBJ2-7; TRBD2 is a possible D gene (6 bases). CDR3 length: 13 residues. V dropped 6 bases and J dropped 3 bases, with 12 bases sitting between them. Per the germline V gene, CDR1 is MNHEY and CDR2 is SMNVEV (reference sequence). CDR3 in amino acids: CASSREMDYEQYF. The CDR3 coding sequence is TGTGCCAGCAGCCGGGAGATGGACTACGAGCAGTACTTC.

This clonotype has ten or more counts. The rearrangement joins TRBV5-1 to TRBJ1-3, with D maybe TRBD1 (5 bases). Between the trimmed V and J ends, which lost 5 bases and 7 bases, there was a span of 19 bases. CDR3 length equals 15 residues. Germline V lookup: CDR1 SGHRS, CDR2 YFSETQ. The CDR3: CASSREPGPSNTIYF. For the CDR3, the DNA is TGCGCCAGCAGTCGAGAACCGGGACCCTCGAACACCATATATTTT.

This clonotype was seen a few times. V is TRBV7-9 and J is TRBJ2-7; no clear D. V lost 2 bases, J lost 3 bases, and 8 bases lay in between. The CDR3 spans 13 residues. Germline values: CDR1 SEHNR, CDR2 FQNEAQ (reference sequence). The CDR3 protein is CASSLRRNYEQYF. DNA of the CDR3: TGTGCCAGCAGCTTAAGGAGAAACTACGAGCAGTACTTC.